This is a list of T cell receptor beta chains from one sample in a study of T cell responses to AZD1222 COVID-19 vaccine. The protocol was immunoSEQ multiplex PCR, while the TCRdb copy is restricted to in-frame clones and leaves out a portion. Of roughly 95,000 clones in the sample, approximately 88% were seen once. The source material was peripheral blood, sampled on day 0 of AZD1222 vaccination. The receptor set was obtained from an adult in good health. Both conserved end residues are part of each CDR3. A D gene is named only where the DNA matches it firmly. The size field is filled for only some rows; it gives once, few, many or a size class.

J: TRBJ2-3
V: TRBV3-1/TRBV3-2
D: TRBD2
size: once
DNA: TGTGCCGGCAGCCAAGAGAGGACGACTAGCGGGAGAACAGATACGCAGTATTTT
CDR3: CAGSQERTTSGRTDTQYF

J: TRBJ2-1
V: TRBV25-1
D: -
size: -
DNA: TGTGCCAGTGCAGAACGGGAGTACAATGAGCAGTTCTTC
CDR3: CASAEREYNEQFF

J: TRBJ1-5
V: TRBV6-5
D: -
size: -
DNA: TGTGCCAGCAGCTCGGACAGACAAACACTTCAGCCCCAGCATTTT
CDR3: CASSSDRQTLQPQHF

J: TRBJ2-5
V: TRBV7-9
D: -
size: -
DNA: TGTGCCAGCAGCTTAGTAGTACACCAAGAGACCCAGTACTTC
CDR3: CASSLVVHQETQYF

J: TRBJ1-6
V: TRBV10-1
D: TRBD1
size: -
DNA: TGCGCCAGCAGTGAGACAGGGGGCGATAAATTATCCTATAATTCACCCCTCCACTTT
CDR3: CASSETGGDKLSYNSPLHF

J: TRBJ1-2
V: TRBV28
D: -
size: once
DNA: TGTGCCAGCAGTATACATCCTAACTATGGCTACACCTTC
CDR3: CASSIHPNYGYTF

J: TRBJ2-7
V: TRBV3-1/TRBV3-2
D: TRBD2
size: -
DNA: TGTGCCAGCAGCCAAGGGACTAGCGGGAGATCCCAGTACTTC
CDR3: CASSQGTSGRSQYF

J: TRBJ2-7
V: TRBV29-1
D: -
size: -
DNA: TGCAGCGTTGACGGTTGGAGCGGAGAATCCTACGAGCAGTACTTC
CDR3: CSVDGWSGESYEQYF

J: TRBJ1-2
V: TRBV6-5
D: -
size: -
DNA: TGTGCCAGCAGAAGAGGGACGGAAGGTGACGGCTACACCTTC
CDR3: CASRRGTEGDGYTF

J: TRBJ1-1
V: TRBV7-9
D: -
size: few
DNA: TGTGCCAGCAGCTCGTGGGTGGGAGGGGACACTGAAGCTTTCTTT
CDR3: CASSSWVGGDTEAFF

J: TRBJ1-2
V: TRBV10-1
D: -
size: -
DNA: TGCGCCAGCAGTGAGTGCTACTATGGCTACACCTTC
CDR3: CASSECYYGYTF

J: TRBJ1-2
V: TRBV13
D: TRBD1
size: -
DNA: TGTGCCAGCAGCTTTGGGACAGCCCAGAACTATGGCTACACCTTC
CDR3: CASSFGTAQNYGYTF

J: TRBJ2-5
V: TRBV5-1
D: -
size: -
DNA: TGCGCCAGCAGCCGGTCCCCCGCGCTAACGGGAGAGACCCAGTACTTC
CDR3: CASSRSPALTGETQYF

J: TRBJ2-5
V: TRBV5-4
D: -
size: -
DNA: TGTGCCAGCAGCTACCGACAAGCCCAAGAGACCCAGTACTTC
CDR3: CASSYRQAQETQYF

J: TRBJ1-1
V: TRBV4-2
D: TRBD1
size: -
DNA: TGTGCCAGCAGCCAAGATCACAGGGGGACTGAAGCTTTCTTT
CDR3: CASSQDHRGTEAFF

J: TRBJ2-2
V: TRBV6-1
D: TRBD1
size: -
DNA: TGTGCCAGCAGTGAACTCCGACAGGGCCCCGGGGAGCTGTTTTTT
CDR3: CASSELRQGPGELFF

J: TRBJ2-2
V: TRBV27
D: TRBD1
size: few
DNA: TGTGCCAGCAGTTTTCCGAGACAGGGTCGGGCCGGGGAGCTGTTTTTT
CDR3: CASSFPRQGRAGELFF

J: TRBJ1-1
V: TRBV19
D: -
size: -
DNA: TGTGCCAGTAGTATAGGAATGGGGAGTCATGAAGCTTTCTTT
CDR3: CASSIGMGSHEAFF

J: TRBJ2-2
V: TRBV5-1
D: TRBD2
size: -
DNA: TGCGCCAGCAGCTGGACGCCGGGACTAGCGGGAAACACCGGGGAGCTGTTTTTT
CDR3: CASSWTPGLAGNTGELFF

J: TRBJ1-3
V: TRBV6-2/TRBV6-3
D: -
size: -
DNA: TGTGCCAGCAGTTATTGGAAAAGGGCCTGGAACACCATATATTTT
CDR3: CASSYWKRAWNTIYF

J: TRBJ2-3
V: TRBV2
D: -
size: few
DNA: TGTGCCAGCAGTGCGGGGACCCTTAGCACAGATACGCAGTATTTT
CDR3: CASSAGTLSTDTQYF

J: TRBJ1-4
V: TRBV5-8
D: TRBD1
size: -
DNA: TGTGCCAGCAGCTTGGGGGACAGGGGGCCGGATAATGAAAAACTGTTTTTT
CDR3: CASSLGDRGPDNEKLFF

J: TRBJ2-7
V: TRBV11-2
D: -
size: -
DNA: TGTGCCAGCAGACACACTCCGAACGGTTATAGCTCCTACGAGCAGTACTTC
CDR3: CASRHTPNGYSSYEQYF

J: TRBJ1-6
V: TRBV20-1
D: TRBD1
size: -
DNA: TGCAGTGCTAGTACCTCACTCCGGGACAGGGCGTATAATTCACCCCTCCACTTT
CDR3: CSASTSLRDRAYNSPLHF

J: TRBJ2-5
V: TRBV5-1
D: -
size: -
DNA: TGCGCCAGCAGCTTCCAAGAGACCCAGTACTTC
CDR3: CASSFQETQYF

J: TRBJ1-1
V: TRBV2
D: -
size: -
DNA: TGTGCCAGCAGTGAAAGGGGTGGTAACACTGAAGCTTTCTTT
CDR3: CASSERGGNTEAFF

J: TRBJ1-1
V: TRBV10-3
D: -
size: few
DNA: TGTGCCATCAGGGATCATAACACTGAAGCTTTCTTT
CDR3: CAIRDHNTEAFF

J: TRBJ1-2
V: TRBV7-2
D: -
size: -
DNA: TGTGCCAGCACCCAAACAGTCTATGGCTACACCTTC
CDR3: CASTQTVYGYTF

J: TRBJ1-3
V: TRBV24-1
D: -
size: -
DNA: TGTGCCACCAGTGACGGCAAGCAGGGTCCTGGAAACACCATATATTTT
CDR3: CATSDGKQGPGNTIYF

J: TRBJ2-1
V: TRBV18
D: -
size: -
DNA: TGTGCCAGCTCACCTCTCCAGGACAGATACAATGAGCAGTTCTTC
CDR3: CASSPLQDRYNEQFF